The 30 T cell receptor beta chains given below trace back to one sample, sequenced in a study of graft-versus-host responses after intestinal transplantation. Antigen specificity for these receptors is unknown. The assay was immunoSEQ multiplex PCR, and TCRdb's table has in-frame clones only and misses some. The sample lists more than 100,000 clones, 80% to 95% occurring once. The specimen comprised unstimulated CD8+ T cells sorted from spleen or lymph node cells, sampled before intestinal transplant. The receptors were gathered from a human donor who received an intestinal transplant.

The rearrangement joins TRBV6-1 to TRBJ1-4; 7 bases fit TRBD1. Germline V gene sequence: CDR1 MNHNS, CDR2 SASEGT. This CDR3 region has 14 residues. V lost 6 bases to trimming and J lost 6 bases; unmatched junction nucleotides: 7. The CDR3 loop reads CASRPRDSYEKLFF. In nucleotides, the CDR3 is TGTGCCAGCAGGCCCCGGGACAGCTATGAAAAACTGTTTTTT.

The J gene is TRBJ1-1, the V gene TRBV6-1; D gene ambiguous. Trimming pared 4 bases from V and 4 bases from J, leaving 4 bases between. The CDR3 covers 11 residues. Germline V gene sequence: CDR1 MNHNS, CDR2 SASEGT. CDR3 amino acids: CASSVLTEAFF. The DNA for the CDR3 is TGTGCCAGCAGTGTCCTCACTGAAGCTTTCTTT.

The chain carries TRBV7-8 and TRBJ2-1, with D uncertain. Germline V lookup: CDR1 SGHVS, CDR2 FQNEAQ. CDR3 length equals 13 residues. V gave up 5 bases and J gave up 6 bases, with 11 bases separating them. CDR3 coding DNA: TGTGCCAGCAGCCCAAGTCTCGGCAATGAGCAGTTCTTC. Amino acid sequence: CASSPSLGNEQFF.

The chain recombines TRBV6-1 with TRBJ2-7, with no clear D. This CDR3 comprises 14 residues. CDR1 and CDR2 (germline): MNHNS, SASEGT. V lost 0 bases to trimming and J lost 6 bases, with 12 bases between them. This CDR3 is CASSEAEKGGEQYF. For the CDR3, the DNA is TGTGCCAGCAGTGAAGCGGAGAAGGGTGGCGAGCAGTACTTC.

The chain employs TRBV5-5 and TRBJ1-6; 7 positions match TRBD1. CDR3 length: 17 residues. V was pared by 4 bases and J by 4 bases, with 11 bases of the junction left unmatched. The germline gives CDR1 SGHKS, CDR2 YYEKEE (reference sequence). CDR3 protein: CASSPATGLIYNSPLHF. CDR3 nucleotide sequence: TGTGCCAGCAGCCCGGCGACAGGGCTAATATATAATTCACCCCTCCACTTT.

V and J are TRBV7-3 and TRBJ1-1; unclear D gene. Germline CDR1 is SGHTA and CDR2 is FQGTGA. The ends were cut back, 3 bases at V and 4 bases at J, with 9 bases in the middle. The CDR3 has 13 amino acids. The CDR3: CASSFTDRTEAFF. The CDR3 DNA is TGTGCCAGCAGCTTTACGGACCGCACTGAAGCTTTCTTT.

V usage is TRBV5-8 and J usage is TRBJ1-1; D is unclear. The CDR3 covers 14 residues. The germline V and J ends were trimmed by 2 bases and 0 bases, with 8 bases remaining between them. Germline CDR1 reads SGHTS; CDR2 reads YDEGEE. The CDR3 nucleotides read TGTGCCAGCAGCTTAAGTGGGATGAACACTGAAGCTTTCTTT. Amino acid sequence: CASSLSGMNTEAFF.

The chain couples TRBV13 to TRBJ2-7; D is unclear. The V gene lost 3 bases and the J gene lost 7 bases, with 13 bases spanning the gap. This CDR3 spans 13 amino acids. Germline assignment: CDR1 PRHDT and CDR2 FYEKMQ (reference sequence). CDR3 sequence reads: CASSFSPAREQYF. The CDR3 DNA is TGTGCCAGCAGCTTCAGCCCAGCCAGGGAGCAGTACTTC.

DNA of the CDR3: TGTGCCAGTAGCGACTCAGTCGTCGAGGAGACCCAGTACTTC. This translates into CASSDSVVEETQYF. The chain links TRBV19 to TRBJ2-5, with unresolved D. CDR1 and CDR2 from the germline V gene are LNHDA and SQIVND (reference sequence). The CDR3 contains 14 residues. Trimming took 6 bases from V and 5 from J, leaving 16 bases between them.

The chain links TRBV11-2 to TRBJ1-2; D gene uncertain. Between the trimmed V and J ends, which lost 3 bases and 7 bases, there was a span of 12 bases. There are 13 residues in the CDR3. Germline values: CDR1 SGHAT, CDR2 FQNNGV. CDR3 sequence: CASSLADEAGYTF. For the CDR3, the DNA is TGTGCCAGCAGCTTGGCCGATGAAGCTGGCTACACCTTC.

This chain uses TRBV9 with TRBJ2-2; no firm D call. Trimming took 6 bases from V and 1 from J, leaving 7 bases between them. CDR1 is SGDLS and CDR2 is YYNGEE in the germline V gene. The CDR3 loop spans 13 amino acids. CDR3 region: CASTGGNTGELFF. The DNA for the CDR3 is TGTGCCAGCACCGGCGGGAACACCGGGGAGCTGTTTTTT.

This chain uses TRBV7-9 with TRBJ1-2; 8 nucleotides match TRBD1. The CDR3 runs to 15 residues. The germline CDR1 and CDR2 sequences are SEHNR and FQNEAQ (reference sequence). Trimming at V came to 3 bases and at J to 4 bases, leaving 7 bases not matched to a gene. In nucleotides, the CDR3 is TGTGCCAGCAGCTTCGGACAGGGAAGCCCCTATGGCTACACCTTC. It yields the protein CASSFGQGSPYGYTF.

V and J are TRBV2 and TRBJ2-7; 12 nucleotides line up with TRBD1. V lost 3 bases to trimming and J lost 7 bases; unmatched junction nucleotides: 7. Looked up from germline, CDR1 is SNHLY and CDR2 is FYNNEI. The CDR3 sequence is 15 residues long. DNA of the CDR3: TGTGCCAGCAGTGAGTGGGACAGGGGGCCCTGGGAGCAGTACTTC. This sequence encodes CASSEWDRGPWEQYF.

The chain recombines TRBV7-9 with TRBJ1-1; tentatively, D is TRBD1 (6 bases). Looked up from germline, CDR1 is SEHNR and CDR2 is FQNEAQ (reference sequence). Trimming pared 5 bases from V and 6 bases from J, leaving 13 bases between. This CDR3 has 13 residues. CDR3 protein: CASSPVGAAEAFF. CDR3 DNA sequence: TGTGCCAGCAGCCCCGTGGGGGCCGCTGAAGCTTTCTTT.

The count of this clone is one. V is TRBV5-1 and J is TRBJ2-7; tentative D call: TRBD2 (6 bases). There are 14 residues in the CDR3. Trimming shortened V by 0 bases and J by 4 bases, and 11 bases separated the two germline ends. Germline CDR1 is SGHRS and CDR2 is YFSETQ. The CDR3 DNA follows: TGCGCCAGCAGCTTGGGCTGGGGGGAGTACGAGCAGTACTTC. Its protein product is CASSLGWGEYEQYF.

This rearrangement joins TRBV9 to TRBJ2-7, with TRBD2 matching 10 bases. This CDR3 has 16 residues. Germline V lookup: CDR1 SGDLS, CDR2 YYNGEE. With 3 bases clipped from V and 2 bases from J, the junction kept 8 bases outside the gene matches. CDR3 sequence reads: CASSASLAGGAYEQYF. The CDR3 DNA sequence: TGTGCCAGCAGCGCCTCTTTAGCGGGGGGCGCCTACGAGCAGTACTTC.

This chain joins TRBV6-1 and TRBJ1-1; D not resolved. Between the trimmed V and J ends, which lost 2 bases and 6 bases, there was a span of 13 bases. CDR1 and CDR2 from the germline V gene are MNHNS and SASEGT. The length of the CDR3 is 14 residues. The CDR3 DNA reads as TGTGCCAGCAGTGAATTTGATCATCCCCCTGAAGCTTTCTTT. The encoded protein is CASSEFDHPPEAFF.

The V and J genes are TRBV6-5 and TRBJ2-7; the match to TRBD1 covers 8 bases. The CDR3 has 12 amino acids. V lost 8 bases and J lost 2; bases outside the gene matches: 2. Germline V gene data show CDR1 as MNHEY and CDR2 as SVGAGI. CDR3 in DNA: TGTGCCAGCGGGGACAGGCCCTACGAGCAGTACTTC. This encodes CASGDRPYEQYF.

The chain is built from TRBV27 and TRBJ2-2; TRBD1 aligns across 7 bases. Germline loops: CDR1 MNHEY, CDR2 SMNVEV (reference sequence). There are 13 residues in the CDR3. V was clipped by 4 bases and J by 8 bases; unmatched bases: 4. DNA of the CDR3: TGTGCCAGCAGTTCGTACAGGGGTGGGGAGCTGTTTTTT. Translated: CASSSYRGGELFF.

V gene TRBV4-2 combines with J gene TRBJ2-7; D not certain. V dropped 0 bases and J dropped 2 bases, with 8 bases sitting between them. Germline loops: CDR1 LGHNA, CDR2 YNFKEQ. The length of the CDR3 is 14 residues. The CDR3 DNA sequence: TGTGCCAGCAGCCAAGATATTGGGACCTACGAGCAGTACTTC. As protein: CASSQDIGTYEQYF.

This sequence joins TRBV5-1 and TRBJ2-5; D possibly corresponds to TRBD2 (5 bases). Between the trimmed V and J ends, which lost 5 bases and 4 bases, there was a span of 21 bases. The CDR3 sequence is 16 residues long. Per germline, CDR1 SGHRS and CDR2 YFSETQ. The CDR3 nucleotides read TGCGCCAGCAGACCTAGAGCGGAGTTAACCGCAGAGACCCAGTACTTC. Its protein product is CASRPRAELTAETQYF.

The chain employs TRBV10-3 and TRBJ2-2; 10 nucleotides line up with TRBD2. Germline V CDR1 and CDR2: ENHRY, SYGVKD. J lost 4 bases, V lost 4 bases, and 6 bases had no gene match. The CDR3 runs 16 residues. The CDR3 sequence is CAISAASGGVTGELFF. The CDR3, as DNA: TGTGCCATCAGTGCGGCTAGCGGGGGCGTCACCGGGGAGCTGTTTTTT.

The gene calls are TRBV6-6 and TRBJ1-1; D is perhaps TRBD1 (5 bases). Germline lookup yields CDR1 MNHNY and CDR2 SVGAGI (reference sequence). V shed 7 bases and J shed 10 bases, with 28 bases lying between them. The CDR3 has 16 residues. CDR3 nucleotide sequence: TGTGCCAGCACCGGAACACCCCTCAACCTTAAAGGGGTAGCTTTCTTT. Translation gives CASTGTPLNLKGVAFF.

This clone was observed once. The gene calls are TRBV13 and TRBJ2-7, with D unresolved. With 3 bases removed from V and 5 bases from J, the gap between germline ends came to 8 bases. CDR3 length: 12 amino acids. Germline loops: CDR1 PRHDT, CDR2 FYEKMQ (reference sequence). The CDR3 DNA reads as TGTGCCAGCAGCTTCGCTACAGACGAGCAGTACTTC. Translation gives CASSFATDEQYF.

The chain is built from TRBV19 and TRBJ2-1; D gene unclear. Looked up from germline, CDR1 is LNHDA and CDR2 is SQIVND (reference sequence). The V gene lost 2 bases and the J gene lost 2 bases, with 10 bases spanning the gap. The CDR3 runs to 15 residues. CDR3 residues: CASSILPITYNEQFF. The CDR3 coding sequence is TGTGCCAGTAGTATACTCCCTATAACCTACAATGAGCAGTTCTTC.

This clone came up a few times. The chain combines TRBV4-1 with TRBJ2-7, with D uncertain. Germline assignment: CDR1 MGHRA and CDR2 YSYEKL. The V and J ends lost 0 bases and 3 bases respectively, with 12 bases between them. The CDR3 spans 15 residues. CDR3 region: CASSQEQLSNYEQYF. DNA of the CDR3: TGCGCCAGCAGCCAAGAACAGCTGTCCAACTACGAGCAGTACTTC.

The chain is built from TRBV2 and TRBJ1-1, with a possible D match to TRBD1 (5 bases). V dropped 2 bases and J dropped 0 bases, with 10 bases sitting between them. The germline CDR1 and CDR2 sequences are SNHLY and FYNNEI. The CDR3 has 15 residues. The chain's CDR3 is CASSEHGTLNTEAFF. Here the CDR3 DNA reads TGTGCCAGCAGTGAACATGGGACCCTGAACACTGAAGCTTTCTTT.

The chain recombines TRBV4-1 with TRBJ2-7; 7 bases are shared with TRBD1. Germline loops: CDR1 MGHRA, CDR2 YSYEKL. CDR3 length equals 14 residues. V was clipped by 5 bases and J by 2 bases; unmatched bases: 6. CDR3 bases: TGCGCCAGCAGCGAAAGGGACAGACCCTACGAGCAGTACTTC. This translates into CASSERDRPYEQYF.

The rearrangement joins TRBV10-2 to TRBJ2-2; tentatively, D is TRBD1 or TRBD2 (5 bases each). Trimming took off 8 bases at V and 5 bases at J, with 18 bases between the two ends. Germline V gives CDR1 WSHSY, CDR2 SAAADI. This CDR3 is 15 amino acids long. This CDR3 is CASRAGVWGTGELFF. CDR3 nucleotide sequence: TGCGCCAGCCGAGCCGGGGTCTGGGGGACCGGGGAGCTGTTTTTT.

J is TRBJ2-3 and V is TRBV4-1; D possibly corresponds to TRBD2 (5 bases). V dropped 2 bases and J dropped 2 bases, with 8 bases sitting between them. CDR3 length equals 14 residues. CDR1 MGHRA and CDR2 YSYEKL come from the germline V gene. The CDR3 coding sequence is TGCGCCAGCAGCCAATGGCTAGCCACAGATACGCAGTATTTT. As protein: CASSQWLATDTQYF.